This TCR beta chain was obtained from a study of T-cell reconstitution after alpha-beta-depleted transplantation in children. Study-wide findings and caveats: Several hundred expanded graft clones reportedly gave rise to the alpha-beta T cells present about two months after transplant. Hyperexpanded clones declined; after one year, newly produced T cells mostly supplied diversity.

CDR1 is SNHLY, CDR2 FYNNEI, per germline. This CDR3 has 14 residues. V was cut by 3 bases and J by 3 bases, with 11 bases left in between. TCRbeta library preparation incorporated unique molecular identifiers. Via MiXCR, TCRdb re-called the PCR reads, giving one row per CDR3 protein. Of 25,000 to 30,000 distinct CDR3 sequences listed, roughly 19% are singletons. About this clonotype itself: Its antigen is undetermined.

The clonotype was recovered from a male patient between 2 and 9 years old who had a stem cell transplant for acute lymphoblastic leukemia, so the T cells may come from the graft donor. The gene calls are TRBV2 and TRBJ1-1, with D possibly being TRBD1 (6 bases). The sample consisted of PBMCs, mostly from graft donor cells, taken 60 days after TCRalphabeta/CD19-depleted stem cell transplant. CDR3 sequence: CASSETGSYTEAFF. The CDR3 DNA reads as TGTGCCAGCAGTGAGACAGGAAGTTACACTGAAGCTTTCTTT.